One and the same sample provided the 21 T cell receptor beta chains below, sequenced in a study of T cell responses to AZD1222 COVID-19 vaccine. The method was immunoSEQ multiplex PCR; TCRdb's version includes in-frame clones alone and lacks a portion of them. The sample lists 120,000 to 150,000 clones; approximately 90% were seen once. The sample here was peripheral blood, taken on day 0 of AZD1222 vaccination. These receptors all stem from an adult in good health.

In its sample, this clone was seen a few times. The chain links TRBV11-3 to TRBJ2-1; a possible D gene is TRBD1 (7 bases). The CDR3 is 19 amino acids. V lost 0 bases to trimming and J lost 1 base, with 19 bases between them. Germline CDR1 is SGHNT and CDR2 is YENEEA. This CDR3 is CASSLDQGGTGVSYNEQFF. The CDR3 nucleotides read TGTGCCAGCAGCTTAGACCAGGGGGGAACGGGGGTATCCTACAATGAGCAGTTCTTC.

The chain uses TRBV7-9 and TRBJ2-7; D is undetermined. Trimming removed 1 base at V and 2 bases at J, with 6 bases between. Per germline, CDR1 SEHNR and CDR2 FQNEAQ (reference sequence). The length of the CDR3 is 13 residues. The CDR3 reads CASSLELTYEQYF. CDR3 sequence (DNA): TGTGCCAGCAGCTTAGAACTTACCTACGAGCAGTACTTC. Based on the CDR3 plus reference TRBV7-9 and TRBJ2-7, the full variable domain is DTGVSQNPRHKITKRGQNVTFRCDPISEHNRLYWYRQTLGQGPEFLTYFQNEAQLEKSRLLSDRFSAERPKGSFSTLEIQRTEQGDSAMYLCASSLELTYEQYFGPGTRLTVT.

The CDR3 spells CASSYGGPGEQYF. The CDR3 nucleotides read TGTGCCAGCAGTTACGGCGGCCCGGGGGAGCAGTACTTC. This chain links TRBV6-2 or TRBV6-3 with TRBJ2-7, with D maybe TRBD2 (5 bases). Trimming removed 2 bases from V and 7 bases from J, with 12 bases in between. The CDR3 consists of 13 residues. Germline lookup yields CDR1 MNHEY and CDR2 SVGEGT.

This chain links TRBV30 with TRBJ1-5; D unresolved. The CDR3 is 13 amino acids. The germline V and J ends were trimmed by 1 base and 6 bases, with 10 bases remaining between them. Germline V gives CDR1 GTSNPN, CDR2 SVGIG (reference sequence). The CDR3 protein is CAWSGGNGQPQHF. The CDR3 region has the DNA TGTGCCTGGAGTGGTGGGAATGGTCAGCCCCAGCATTTT.

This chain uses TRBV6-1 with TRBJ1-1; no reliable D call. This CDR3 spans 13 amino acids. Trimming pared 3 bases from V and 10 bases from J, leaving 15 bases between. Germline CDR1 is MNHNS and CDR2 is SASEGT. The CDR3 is CASSEGRPWGAFF. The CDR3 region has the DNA TGTGCCAGCAGTGAGGGCAGACCCTGGGGAGCTTTCTTT.

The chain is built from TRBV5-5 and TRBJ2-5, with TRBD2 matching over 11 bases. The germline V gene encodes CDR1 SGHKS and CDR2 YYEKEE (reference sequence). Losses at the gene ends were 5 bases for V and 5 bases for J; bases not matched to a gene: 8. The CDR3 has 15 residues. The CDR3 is CASRLTSGRGETQYF. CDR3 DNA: TGTGCCAGCAGACTAACTAGCGGGAGAGGGGAGACCCAGTACTTC.

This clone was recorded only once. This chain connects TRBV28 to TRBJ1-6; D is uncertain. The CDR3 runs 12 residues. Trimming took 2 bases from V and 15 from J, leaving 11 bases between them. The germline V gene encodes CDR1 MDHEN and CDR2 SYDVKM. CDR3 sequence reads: CASSLMEPYLHF. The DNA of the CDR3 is TGTGCCAGCAGTTTAATGGAACCCTACCTCCACTTT.

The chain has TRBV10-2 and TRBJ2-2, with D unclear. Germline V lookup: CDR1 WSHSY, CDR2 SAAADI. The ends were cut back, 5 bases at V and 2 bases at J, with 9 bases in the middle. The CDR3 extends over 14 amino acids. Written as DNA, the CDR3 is TGCGCCAGCAGTAATTCTCCCAACACCGGGGAGCTGTTTTTT. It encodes CASSNSPNTGELFF.

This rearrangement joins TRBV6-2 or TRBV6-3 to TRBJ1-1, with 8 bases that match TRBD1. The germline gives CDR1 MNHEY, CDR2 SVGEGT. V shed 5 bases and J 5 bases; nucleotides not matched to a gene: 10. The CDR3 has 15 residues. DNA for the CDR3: TGTGCCAGCAGTACCAGACAGGGGATGAGGACTGAAGCTTTCTTT. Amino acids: CASSTRQGMRTEAFF.

The DNA of the CDR3 is TGTGCCAGCAGCCAAGCCTCGGGACAGGGCACCTACGAGCAGTACTTC. Translation gives CASSQASGQGTYEQYF. J is TRBJ2-7 and V is TRBV4-2; 9 nucleotides match TRBD1. Germline V lookup: CDR1 LGHNA, CDR2 YNFKEQ. Trimming took 1 base from V and 2 from J; bases not matched to a gene: 6. The CDR3 runs 16 residues.

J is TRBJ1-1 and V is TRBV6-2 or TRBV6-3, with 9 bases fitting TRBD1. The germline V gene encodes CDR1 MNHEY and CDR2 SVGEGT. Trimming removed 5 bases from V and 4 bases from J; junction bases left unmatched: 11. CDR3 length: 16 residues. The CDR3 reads CASSPKQGQGTTEAFF. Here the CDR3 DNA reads TGTGCCAGCAGTCCGAAACAAGGACAGGGGACCACTGAAGCTTTCTTT.

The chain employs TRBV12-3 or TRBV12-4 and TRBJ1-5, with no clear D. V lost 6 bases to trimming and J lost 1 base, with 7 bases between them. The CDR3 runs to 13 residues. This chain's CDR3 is CASSPQSNQPQHF. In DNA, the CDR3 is TGTGCCAGCAGCCCTCAGAGCAATCAGCCCCAGCATTTT.

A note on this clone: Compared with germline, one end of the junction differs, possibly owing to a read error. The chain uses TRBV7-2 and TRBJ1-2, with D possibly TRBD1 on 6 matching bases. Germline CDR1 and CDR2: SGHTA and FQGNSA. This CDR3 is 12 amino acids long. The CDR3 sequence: CASSLDALAGEF. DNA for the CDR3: TGTGCCAGCAGCTTAGATGCTCTGGCAGGGGAGTTC. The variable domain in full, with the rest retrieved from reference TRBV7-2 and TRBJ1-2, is GAGVSQSPSNKVTEKGKDVELRCDPISGHTALYWYRQSLGQGLEFLIYFQGNSAPDKSGLPSDRFSAERTGGSVSTLTIQRTQQEDSAVYLCASSLDALAGEFGSGTRLTVV.

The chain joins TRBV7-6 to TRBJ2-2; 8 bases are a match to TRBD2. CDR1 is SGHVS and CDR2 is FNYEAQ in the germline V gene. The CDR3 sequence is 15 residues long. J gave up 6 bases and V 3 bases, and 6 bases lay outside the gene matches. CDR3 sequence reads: CASSFGAGAPGELFF. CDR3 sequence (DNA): TGTGCCAGCAGCTTTGGAGCGGGAGCCCCCGGGGAGCTGTTTTTT. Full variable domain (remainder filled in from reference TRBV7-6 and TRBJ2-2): GAGVSQSPRYKVTKRGQDVALRCDPISGHVSLYWYRQALGQGPEFLTYFNYEAQQDKSGLPNDRFSAERPEGSISTLTIQRTEQRDSAMYRCASSFGAGAPGELFFGEGSRLTVL.

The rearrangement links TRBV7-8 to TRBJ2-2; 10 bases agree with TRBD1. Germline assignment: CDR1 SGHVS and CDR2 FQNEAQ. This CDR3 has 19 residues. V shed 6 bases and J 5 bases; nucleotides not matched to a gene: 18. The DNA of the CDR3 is TGTGCCAGCAGACCTGGGACAGGGGAAGGGCGGGACCGGACCGGGGAGCTGTTTTTT. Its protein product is CASRPGTGEGRDRTGELFF. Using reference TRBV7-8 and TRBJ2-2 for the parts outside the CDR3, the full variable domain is GAGVSQSPRYKVAKRGQDVALRCDPISGHVSLFWYQQALGQGPEFLTYFQNEAQLDKSGLPSDRFFAERPEGSVSTLKIQRTQQEDSAVYLCASRPGTGEGRDRTGELFFGEGSRLTVL.

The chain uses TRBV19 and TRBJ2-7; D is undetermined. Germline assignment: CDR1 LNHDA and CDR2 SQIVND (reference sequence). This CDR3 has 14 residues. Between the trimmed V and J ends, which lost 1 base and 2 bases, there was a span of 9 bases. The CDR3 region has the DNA TGTGCCAGTAGTATAGGGTATCCCCCCTACGAGCAGTACTTC. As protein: CASSIGYPPYEQYF.

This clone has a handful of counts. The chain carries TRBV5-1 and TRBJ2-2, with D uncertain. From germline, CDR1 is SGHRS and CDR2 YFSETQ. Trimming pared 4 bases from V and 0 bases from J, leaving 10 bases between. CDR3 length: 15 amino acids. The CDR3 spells CASSPIISNTGELFF. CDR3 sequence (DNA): TGCGCCAGCAGCCCAATAATCTCGAACACCGGGGAGCTGTTTTTT.

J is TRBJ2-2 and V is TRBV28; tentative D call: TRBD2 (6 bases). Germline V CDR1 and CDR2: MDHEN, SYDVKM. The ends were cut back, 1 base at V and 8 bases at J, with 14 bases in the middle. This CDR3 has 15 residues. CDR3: CASSLFVTRGGELFF. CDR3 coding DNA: TGTGCCAGCAGTTTATTCGTGACTAGGGGTGGGGAGCTGTTTTTT.

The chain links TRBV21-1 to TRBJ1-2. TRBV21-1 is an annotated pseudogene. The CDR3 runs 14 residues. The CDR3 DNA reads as TGTGCCAGCAGCAAAGTTCGAGAGAACTATGGCTACACCTTC. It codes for CASSKVRENYGYTF.

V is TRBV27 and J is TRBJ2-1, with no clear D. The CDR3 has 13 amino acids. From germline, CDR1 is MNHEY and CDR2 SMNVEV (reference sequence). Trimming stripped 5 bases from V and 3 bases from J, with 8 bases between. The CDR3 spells CASSTRDYNEQFF. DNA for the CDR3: TGTGCCAGCAGTACAAGAGACTACAATGAGCAGTTCTTC.

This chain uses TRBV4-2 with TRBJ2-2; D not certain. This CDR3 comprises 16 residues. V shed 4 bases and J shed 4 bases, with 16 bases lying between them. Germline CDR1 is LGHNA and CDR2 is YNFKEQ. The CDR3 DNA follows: TGTGCCAGCAGCCGTAAAACTGGCGCGGTCACCGGGGAGCTGTTTTTT. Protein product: CASSRKTGAVTGELFF.